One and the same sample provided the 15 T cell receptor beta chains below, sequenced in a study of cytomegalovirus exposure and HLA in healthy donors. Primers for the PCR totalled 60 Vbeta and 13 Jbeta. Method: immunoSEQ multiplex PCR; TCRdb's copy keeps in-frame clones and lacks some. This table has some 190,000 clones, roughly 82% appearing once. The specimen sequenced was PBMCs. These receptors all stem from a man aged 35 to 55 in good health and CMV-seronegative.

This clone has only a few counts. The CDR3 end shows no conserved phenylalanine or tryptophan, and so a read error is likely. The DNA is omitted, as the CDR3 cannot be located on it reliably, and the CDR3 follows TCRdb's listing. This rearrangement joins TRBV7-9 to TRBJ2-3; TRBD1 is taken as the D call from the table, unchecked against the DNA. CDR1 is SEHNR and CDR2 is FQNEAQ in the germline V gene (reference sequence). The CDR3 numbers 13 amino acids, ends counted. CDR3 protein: CASSFGRQGESFI.

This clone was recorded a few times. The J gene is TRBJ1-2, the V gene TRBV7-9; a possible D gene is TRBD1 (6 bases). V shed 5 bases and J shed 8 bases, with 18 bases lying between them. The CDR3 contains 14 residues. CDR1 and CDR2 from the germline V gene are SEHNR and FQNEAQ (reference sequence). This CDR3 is CASSRGNSYRGYTF. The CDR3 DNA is TGTGCCAGCAGCAGGGGGAACTCCTATCGGGGCTACACCTTC. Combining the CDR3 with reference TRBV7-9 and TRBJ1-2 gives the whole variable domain DTGVSQNPRHKITKRGQNVTFRCDPISEHNRLYWYRQTLGQGPEFLTYFQNEAQLEKSRLLSDRFSAERPKGSFSTLEIQRTEQGDSAMYLCASSRGNSYRGYTFGSGTRLTVV.

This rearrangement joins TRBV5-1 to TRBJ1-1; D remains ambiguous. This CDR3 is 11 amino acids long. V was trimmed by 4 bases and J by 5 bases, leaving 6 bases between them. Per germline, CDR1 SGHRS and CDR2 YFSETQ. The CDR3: CASSPGTEAFF. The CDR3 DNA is TGCGCCAGCAGCCCCGGTACTGAAGCTTTCTTT. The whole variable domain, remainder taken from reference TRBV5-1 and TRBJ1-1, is KAGVTQTPRYLIKTRGQQVTLSCSPISGHRSVSWYQQTPGQGLQFLFEYFSETQRNKGNFPGRFSGRQFSNSRSEMNVSTLELGDSALYLCASSPGTEAFFGQGTRLTVV.

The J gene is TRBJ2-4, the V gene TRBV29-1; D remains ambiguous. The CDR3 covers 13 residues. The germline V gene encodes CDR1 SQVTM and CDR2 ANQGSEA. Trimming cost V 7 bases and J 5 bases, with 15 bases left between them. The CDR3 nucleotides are TGCAGCGCCGGAGAGGTCTTGCAAAACATTCAGTACTTC. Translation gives CSAGEVLQNIQYF.

CDR3 amino acids: CASRTGDRRGNQPQHF. The CDR3, as DNA: TGTGCCAGTAGAACCGGGGACAGAAGGGGCAATCAGCCCCAGCATTTT. V gene TRBV19 combines with J gene TRBJ1-5; 7 nucleotides match TRBD1. The CDR3 totals 16 residues. The germline CDR1 and CDR2 sequences are LNHDA and SQIVND (reference sequence). V lost 6 bases to trimming and J lost 2 bases; unmatched junction nucleotides: 10.

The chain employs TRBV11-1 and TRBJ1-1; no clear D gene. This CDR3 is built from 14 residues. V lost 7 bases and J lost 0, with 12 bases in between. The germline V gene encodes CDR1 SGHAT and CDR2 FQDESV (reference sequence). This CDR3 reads CASTDRGMNTEAFF. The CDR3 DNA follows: TGTGCCAGCACCGATCGAGGGATGAACACTGAAGCTTTCTTT.

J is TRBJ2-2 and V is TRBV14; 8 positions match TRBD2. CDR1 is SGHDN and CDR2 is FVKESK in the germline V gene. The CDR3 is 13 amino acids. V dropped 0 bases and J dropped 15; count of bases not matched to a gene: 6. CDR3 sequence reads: CASSQDHGGRMFF. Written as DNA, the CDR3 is TGTGCCAGCAGCCAAGATCACGGCGGGAGGATGTTTTTT.

The DNA for the CDR3 is TGTGCCAGCAGCTCCCAGGCCATTCAGTACTTC. Translated, it gives CASSSQAIQYF. The chain couples TRBV7-3 to TRBJ2-4; D not resolved. This CDR3 region has 11 residues. The V end was cut by 4 bases, the J end by 9 bases, with 7 bases between. Germline V gene lookup returns CDR1 SGHTA and CDR2 FQGTGA.

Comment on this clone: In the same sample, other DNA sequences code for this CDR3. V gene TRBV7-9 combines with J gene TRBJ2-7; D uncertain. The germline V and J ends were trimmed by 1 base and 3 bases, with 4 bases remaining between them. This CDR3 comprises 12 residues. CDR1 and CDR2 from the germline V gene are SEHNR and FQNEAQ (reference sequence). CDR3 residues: CASSLVSYEQYF. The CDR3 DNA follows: TGTGCCAGCAGCTTAGTGAGCTACGAGCAGTACTTC.

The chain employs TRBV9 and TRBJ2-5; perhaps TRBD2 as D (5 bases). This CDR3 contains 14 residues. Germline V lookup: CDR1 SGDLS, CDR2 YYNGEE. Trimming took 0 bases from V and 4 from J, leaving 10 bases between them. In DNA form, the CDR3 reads TGTGCCAGCAGCGTAGGAGCGGTACCAGAGACCCAGTACTTC. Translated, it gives CASSVGAVPETQYF.

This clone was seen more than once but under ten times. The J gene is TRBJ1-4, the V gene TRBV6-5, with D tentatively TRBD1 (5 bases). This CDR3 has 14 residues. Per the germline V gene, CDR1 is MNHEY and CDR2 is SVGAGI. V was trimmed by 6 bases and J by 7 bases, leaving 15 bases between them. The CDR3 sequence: CASRAPEGSEKLFF. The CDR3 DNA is TGTGCCAGCAGGGCCCCGGAGGGGAGTGAAAAACTGTTTTTT.

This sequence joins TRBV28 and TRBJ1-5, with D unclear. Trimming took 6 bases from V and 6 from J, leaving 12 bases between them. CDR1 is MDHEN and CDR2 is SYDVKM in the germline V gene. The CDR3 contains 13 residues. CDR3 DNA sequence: TGTGCCAGCAGAACTCTAGGGAGTCAGCCCCAGCATTTT. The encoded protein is CASRTLGSQPQHF. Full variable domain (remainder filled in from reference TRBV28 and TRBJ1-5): DVKVTQSSRYLVKRTGEKVFLECVQDMDHENMFWYRQDPGLGLRLIYFSYDVKMKEKGDIPEGYSVSREKKERFSLILESASTNQTSMYLCASRTLGSQPQHFGDGTRLSIL.

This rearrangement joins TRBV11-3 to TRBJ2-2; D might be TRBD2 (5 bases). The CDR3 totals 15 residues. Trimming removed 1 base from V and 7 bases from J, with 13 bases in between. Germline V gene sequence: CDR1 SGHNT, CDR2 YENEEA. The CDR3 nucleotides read TGTGCCAGCAGCTTAGTCGGGGATTACGGCGGGGAGCTGTTTTTT. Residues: CASSLVGDYGGELFF.

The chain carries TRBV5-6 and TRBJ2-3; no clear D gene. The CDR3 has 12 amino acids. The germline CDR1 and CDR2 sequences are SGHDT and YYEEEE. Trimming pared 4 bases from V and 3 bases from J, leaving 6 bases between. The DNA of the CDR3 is TGTGCCAGCAGCCCCTCGACAGATACGCAGTATTTT. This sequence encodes CASSPSTDTQYF.

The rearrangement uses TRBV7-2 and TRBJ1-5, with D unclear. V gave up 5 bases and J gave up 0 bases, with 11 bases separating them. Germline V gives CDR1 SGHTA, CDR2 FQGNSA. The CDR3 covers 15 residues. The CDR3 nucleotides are TGTGCCAGCAGCCCCCTAAGCGGTAGCAATCAGCCCCAGCATTTT. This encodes CASSPLSGSNQPQHF.